These 12 T cell receptor beta chains were all obtained from the same sample, sequenced in a study of control samples from healthy donors and cancer patients. Assay used: immunoSEQ multiplex PCR; TCRdb lists only in-frame clones, some missing. This table has more than 110,000 clones, just under 95% appearing once. Material: blood. The source is a man aged 30-40 years in good health.

The chain recombines TRBV24-1 with TRBJ2-5; D possibly corresponds to TRBD2 (6 bases). Trimming shortened V by 10 bases and J by 5 bases, and 13 bases separated the two germline ends. Germline V gene sequence: CDR1 KGHDR, CDR2 SFDVKD. The CDR3 has 12 amino acids. DNA of the CDR3: TGTGCCACAGGAGGGGTGTCGGAGACCCAGTACTTC. It yields the protein CATGGVSETQYF.

The V gene is TRBV28, the J gene TRBJ1-5; possibly TRBD1 for D (6 bases). Germline values: CDR1 MDHEN, CDR2 SYDVKM. The CDR3 runs 14 residues. The germline V and J ends were trimmed by 5 bases and 7 bases, with 15 bases remaining between them. CDR3 sequence (DNA): TGTGCCAGCAGTCCGACAGGTAGGCCACAGCCCCAGCATTTT. As protein: CASSPTGRPQPQHF.

This clone showed up just a few times. The V and J genes are TRBV2 and TRBJ1-5; 9 bases map to TRBD1. The CDR3 runs 14 residues. Germline V CDR1 and CDR2: SNHLY, FYNNEI. The J segment lost 7 bases and the V segment lost 3 bases, leaving 4 bases of the junction unmatched. CDR3 nucleotides: TGTGCCAGCAGTGACACAGGGGGCAGACAGCCCCAGCATTTT. It yields the protein CASSDTGGRQPQHF.

The chain joins TRBV11-2 to TRBJ2-1, with D perhaps matching TRBD2 (5 bases). Germline CDR1 SGHAT, CDR2 FQNNGV. V lost 0 bases, J lost 8 bases, and 14 bases lay in between. The CDR3 has 15 residues. CDR3 region: CASSLDRVPGDEQFF. In nucleotides, the CDR3 is TGTGCCAGCAGCTTAGATCGGGTTCCCGGGGATGAGCAGTTCTTC.

The V and J genes are TRBV11-3 and TRBJ1-1; 7 bases match TRBD1. This CDR3 has 14 amino acids. Per germline, CDR1 SGHNT and CDR2 YENEEA. V lost 7 bases to trimming and J lost 7 bases; unmatched junction nucleotides: 12. This CDR3 reads CASNRDSAQVEAFF. CDR3 bases: TGTGCCAGCAACAGGGACAGCGCTCAGGTTGAAGCTTTCTTT.

V and J are TRBV20-1 and TRBJ2-1; TRBD2 matches at 10 bases. Germline CDR1 is DFQATT and CDR2 is SNEGSKA (reference sequence). The CDR3 consists of 14 residues. V lost 3 bases and J lost 7; bases outside the gene matches: 6. This chain's CDR3 is CSASRSSGRNEQFF. The CDR3 bases are TGCAGTGCTAGTCGGTCTAGCGGGAGAAATGAGCAGTTCTTC.

The rearrangement joins TRBV28 to TRBJ1-1; TRBD1 matches at 7 bases. Per germline, CDR1 MDHEN and CDR2 SYDVKM. The CDR3 covers 14 residues. Germline trimming cut 9 bases from V and 1 base from J; bases unmatched to any gene: 8. CDR3: CASLQGFRNTEAFF. CDR3 bases: TGTGCCAGTTTACAGGGGTTCAGGAACACTGAAGCTTTCTTT.

The chain recombines TRBV13 with TRBJ1-1; D gene ambiguous. Germline V gives CDR1 PRHDT, CDR2 FYEKMQ (reference sequence). The V end was cut by 3 bases, the J end by 0 bases, with 14 bases between. The CDR3 spans 16 residues. The CDR3 bases are TGTGCCAGCAGCTTTAGACTGAAGACGGTGAACACTGAAGCTTTCTTT. Its protein product is CASSFRLKTVNTEAFF.

The chain is built from TRBV27 and TRBJ2-7, with TRBD2 matching 7 bases. CDR3 size: 17 residues. V lost 2 bases to trimming and J lost 2 bases; unmatched junction nucleotides: 12. Germline V gene data show CDR1 as MNHEY and CDR2 as SMNVEV (reference sequence). In DNA form, the CDR3 reads TGTGCCAGCAGTTTAGCATGGGAGGGAGGGTACCCCTACGAGCAGTACTTC. Translating it yields CASSLAWEGGYPYEQYF.

The V and J genes are TRBV7-9 and TRBJ2-2; D not resolved. The germline gives CDR1 SEHNR, CDR2 FQNEAQ (reference sequence). The CDR3 runs to 15 residues. V lost 2 bases to trimming and J lost 6 bases, with 13 bases between them. The CDR3 DNA reads TGTGCCAGCAGCTTACCCCCGATCCCTGCCGGGGAGCTGTTTTTT. It specifies CASSLPPIPAGELFF.

The chain employs TRBV14 and TRBJ1-2; D gene uncertain. The CDR3 spans 15 residues. Trimming shortened V by 6 bases and J by 5 bases, and 19 bases separated the two germline ends. In germline, CDR1 is SGHDN, CDR2 FVKESK. The CDR3 is CASSDLGPLSYGYTF. CDR3 bases: TGTGCCAGCAGTGATTTAGGCCCCCTTAGTTATGGCTACACCTTC.

The chain has TRBV5-8 and TRBJ1-5, with 7 nucleotides matching TRBD1. The junction had 7 bases not matched to a gene; V was cut back by 3 bases and J by 7 bases. Germline V gene lookup returns CDR1 SGHTS and CDR2 YDEGEE. The CDR3 sequence is 14 residues long. The CDR3 nucleotides read TGTGCCAGCAGCTCACGTACAGGGGCGCAGCCCCAGCATTTT. It specifies CASSSRTGAQPQHF.